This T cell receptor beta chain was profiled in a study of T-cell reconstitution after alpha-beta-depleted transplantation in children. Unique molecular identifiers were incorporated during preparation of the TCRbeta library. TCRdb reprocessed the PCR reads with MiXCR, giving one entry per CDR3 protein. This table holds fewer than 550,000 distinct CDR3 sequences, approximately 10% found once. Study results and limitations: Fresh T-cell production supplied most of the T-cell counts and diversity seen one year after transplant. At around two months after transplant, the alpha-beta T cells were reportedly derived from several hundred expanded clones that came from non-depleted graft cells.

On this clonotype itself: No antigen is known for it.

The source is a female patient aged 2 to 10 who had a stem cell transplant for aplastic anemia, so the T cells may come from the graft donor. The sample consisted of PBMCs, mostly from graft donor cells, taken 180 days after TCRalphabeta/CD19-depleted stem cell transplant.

CDR3 sequence: CASHHFQGARGNEQFF. The CDR3 nucleotides are TGTGCCAGTCATCATTTTCAGGGGGCGCGGGGCAATGAGCAGTTCTTC. This chain uses TRBV11-2 with TRBJ2-1, with 8 bases identical to TRBD1. After removal of 9 bases from V and 6 bases from J, the junction contained 16 bases not matched to a gene. This CDR3 region has 16 residues. CDR1 and CDR2 (germline): SGHAT, FQNNGV.